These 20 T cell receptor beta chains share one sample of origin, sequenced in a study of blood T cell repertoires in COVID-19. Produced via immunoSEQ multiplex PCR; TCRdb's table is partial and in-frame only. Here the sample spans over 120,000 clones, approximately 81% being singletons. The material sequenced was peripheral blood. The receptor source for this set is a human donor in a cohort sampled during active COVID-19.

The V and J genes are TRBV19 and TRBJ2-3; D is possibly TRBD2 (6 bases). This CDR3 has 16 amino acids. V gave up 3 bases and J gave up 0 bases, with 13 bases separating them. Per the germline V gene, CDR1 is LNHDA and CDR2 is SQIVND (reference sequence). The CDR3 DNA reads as TGTGCCAGTAGTATGAAACTAGCACCGAGCACAGATACGCAGTATTTT. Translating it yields CASSMKLAPSTDTQYF. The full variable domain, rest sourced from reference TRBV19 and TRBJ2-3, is DGGITQSPKYLFRKEGQNVTLSCEQNLNHDAMYWYRQDPGQGLRLIYYSQIVNDFQKGDIAEGYSVSREKKESFPLTVTSAQKNPTAFYLCASSMKLAPSTDTQYFGPGTRLTVL.

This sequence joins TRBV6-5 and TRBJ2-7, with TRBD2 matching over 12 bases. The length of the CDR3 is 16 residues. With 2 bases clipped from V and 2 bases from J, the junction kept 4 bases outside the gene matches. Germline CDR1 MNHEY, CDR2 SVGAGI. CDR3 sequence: CASSYLTSGSTYEQYF. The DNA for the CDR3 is TGTGCCAGCAGTTACCTGACTAGCGGGAGTACCTACGAGCAGTACTTC.

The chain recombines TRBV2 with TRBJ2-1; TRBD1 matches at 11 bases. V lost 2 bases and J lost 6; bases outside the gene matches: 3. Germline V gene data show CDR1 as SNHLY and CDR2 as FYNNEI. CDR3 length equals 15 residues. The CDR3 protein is CASSERTGGVNEQFF. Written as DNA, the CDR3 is TGTGCCAGCAGTGAACGGACAGGGGGCGTCAATGAGCAGTTCTTC.

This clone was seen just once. As DNA, the CDR3 is TGCGCCAGCGCTTCGCAGGGCATGCAGGGGTACGAGCAGTACTTC. Translated, it gives CASASQGMQGYEQYF. The chain couples TRBV5-1 to TRBJ2-7; D is possibly TRBD1 (6 bases). There are 15 residues in the CDR3. Germline-derived CDR1 and CDR2 are SGHRS and YFSETQ. The germline V and J ends were trimmed by 7 bases and 4 bases, with 21 bases remaining between them.

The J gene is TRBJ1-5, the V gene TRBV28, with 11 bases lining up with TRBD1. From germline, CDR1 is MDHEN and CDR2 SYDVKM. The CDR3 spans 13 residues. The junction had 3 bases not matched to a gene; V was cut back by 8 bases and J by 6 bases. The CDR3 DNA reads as TGTGCCAGCCAGGACAGGGGGCCTCAGCCCCAGCATTTT. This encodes CASQDRGPQPQHF.

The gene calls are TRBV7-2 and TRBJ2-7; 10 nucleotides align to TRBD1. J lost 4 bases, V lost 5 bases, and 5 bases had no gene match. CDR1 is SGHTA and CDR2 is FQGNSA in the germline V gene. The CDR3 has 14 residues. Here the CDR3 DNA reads TGTGCCAGCAGCCCCCGACAGGGGGCGTACGAGCAGTACTTC. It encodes CASSPRQGAYEQYF.

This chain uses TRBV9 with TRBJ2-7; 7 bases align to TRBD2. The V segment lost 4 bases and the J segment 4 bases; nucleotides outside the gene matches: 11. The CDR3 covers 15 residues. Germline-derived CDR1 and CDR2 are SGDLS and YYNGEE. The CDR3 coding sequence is TGTGCCAGCAGCTCCTCCGGGGGGTCGGGGTACGAGCAGTACTTC. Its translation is CASSSSGGSGYEQYF.

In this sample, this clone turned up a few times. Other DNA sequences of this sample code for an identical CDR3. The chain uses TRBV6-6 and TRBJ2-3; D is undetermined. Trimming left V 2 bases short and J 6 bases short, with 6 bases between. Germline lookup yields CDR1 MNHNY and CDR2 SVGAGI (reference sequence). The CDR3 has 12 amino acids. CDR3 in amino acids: CASSYGPDTQYF. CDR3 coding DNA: TGTGCCAGCAGTTACGGCCCGGATACGCAGTATTTT.

In DNA, the CDR3 is TGTGCCAGCTCACCACAGGAGGGGAGCTCCTATAATTCACCCCTCCACTTT. Amino acids: CASSPQEGSSYNSPLHF. The chain is built from TRBV18 and TRBJ1-6, with D tentatively TRBD1 (5 bases). Germline-derived CDR1 and CDR2 are KGHSH and LQKENI. Trimming removed 1 base at V and 0 bases at J, with 10 bases between. The CDR3 is made up of 17 amino acids.

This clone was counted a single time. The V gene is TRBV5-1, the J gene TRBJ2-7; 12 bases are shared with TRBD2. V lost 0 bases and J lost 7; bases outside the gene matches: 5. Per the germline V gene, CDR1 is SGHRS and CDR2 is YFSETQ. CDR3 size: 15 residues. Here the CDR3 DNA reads TGCGCCAGCAGCTTGGAGGCTAGCGGGAGGGGTGAGCAGTACTTC. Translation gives CASSLEASGRGEQYF.

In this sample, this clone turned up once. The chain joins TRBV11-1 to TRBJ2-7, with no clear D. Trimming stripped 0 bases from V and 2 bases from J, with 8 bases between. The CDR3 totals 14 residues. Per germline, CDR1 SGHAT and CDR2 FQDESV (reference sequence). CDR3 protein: CASSLASVAYEQYF. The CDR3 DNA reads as TGTGCCAGCAGCTTAGCATCAGTGGCCTACGAGCAGTACTTC.

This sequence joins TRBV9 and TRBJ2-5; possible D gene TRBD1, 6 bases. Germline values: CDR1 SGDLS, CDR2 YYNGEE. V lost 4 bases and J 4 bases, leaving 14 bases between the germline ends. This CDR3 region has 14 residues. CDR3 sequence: CASSPAQGRETQYF. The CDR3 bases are TGTGCCAGCAGCCCAGCTCAGGGGCGAGAGACCCAGTACTTC. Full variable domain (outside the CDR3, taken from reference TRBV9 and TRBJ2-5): DSGVTQTPKHLITATGQRVTLRCSPRSGDLSVYWYQQSLDQGLQFLIQYYNGEERAKGNILERFSAQQFPDLHSELNLSSLELGDSALYFCASSPAQGRETQYFGPGTRLLVL.

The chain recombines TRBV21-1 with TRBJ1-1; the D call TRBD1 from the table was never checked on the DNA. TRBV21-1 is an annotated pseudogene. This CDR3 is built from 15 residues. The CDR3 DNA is TGTGCCAGCAGTAGGACAGGGCAGGGGAACACTGAAGCTTTCTTT. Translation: CASSRTGQGNTEAFF.

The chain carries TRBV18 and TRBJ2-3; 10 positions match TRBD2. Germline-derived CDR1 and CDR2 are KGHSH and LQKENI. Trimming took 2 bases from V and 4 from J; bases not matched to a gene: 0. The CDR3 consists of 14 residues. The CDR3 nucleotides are TGTGCCAGCTCACCAGGGACTAGCGCAGATACGCAGTATTTT. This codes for CASSPGTSADTQYF.

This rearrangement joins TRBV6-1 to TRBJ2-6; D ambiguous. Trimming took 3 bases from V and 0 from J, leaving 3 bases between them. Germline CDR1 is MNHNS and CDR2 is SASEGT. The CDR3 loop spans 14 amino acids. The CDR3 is CASSERSGANVLTF. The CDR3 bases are TGTGCCAGCAGTGAGCGCTCTGGGGCCAACGTCCTGACTTTC.

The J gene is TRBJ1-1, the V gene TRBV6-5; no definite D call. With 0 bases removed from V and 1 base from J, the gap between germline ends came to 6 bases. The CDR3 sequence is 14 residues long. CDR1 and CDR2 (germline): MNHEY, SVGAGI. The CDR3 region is CASSYSGKNTEAFF. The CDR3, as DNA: TGTGCCAGCAGTTACTCGGGCAAGAACACTGAAGCTTTCTTT.

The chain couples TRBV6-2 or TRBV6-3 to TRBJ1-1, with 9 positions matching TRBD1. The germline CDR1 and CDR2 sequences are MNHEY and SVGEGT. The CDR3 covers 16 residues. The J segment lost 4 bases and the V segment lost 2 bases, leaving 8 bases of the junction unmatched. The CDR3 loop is CASSYPPWTGVTEAFF. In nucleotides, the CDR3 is TGTGCCAGCAGTTACCCTCCCTGGACAGGGGTCACTGAAGCTTTCTTT.

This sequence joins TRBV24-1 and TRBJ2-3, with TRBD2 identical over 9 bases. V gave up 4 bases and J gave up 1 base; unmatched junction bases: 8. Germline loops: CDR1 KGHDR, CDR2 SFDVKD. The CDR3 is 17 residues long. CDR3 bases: TGTGCCACCAGTGACTCAATAGCGGGGGTACGCACAGATACGCAGTATTTT. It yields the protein CATSDSIAGVRTDTQYF.

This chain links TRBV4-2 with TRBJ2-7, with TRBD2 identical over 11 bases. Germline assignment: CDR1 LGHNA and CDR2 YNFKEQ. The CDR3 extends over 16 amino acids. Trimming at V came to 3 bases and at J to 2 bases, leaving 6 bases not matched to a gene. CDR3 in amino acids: CASSHYSGRAPYEQYF. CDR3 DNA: TGTGCCAGCAGCCACTATAGCGGGAGGGCCCCCTACGAGCAGTACTTC.

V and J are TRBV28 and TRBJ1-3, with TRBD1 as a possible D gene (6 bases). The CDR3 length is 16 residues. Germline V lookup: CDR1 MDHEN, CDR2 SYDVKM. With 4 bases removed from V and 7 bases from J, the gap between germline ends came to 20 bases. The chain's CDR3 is CASSSPSTGYGNTIYF. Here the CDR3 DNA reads TGTGCCAGCAGTTCTCCTTCGACAGGCTATGGGAACACCATATATTTT.